The rows below give T cell receptor beta chains drawn from one sample of a study of blood T cell repertoires in COVID-19. This table comes from immunoSEQ multiplex PCR, and its TCRdb copy is limited to in-frame clones, with some not included. The sample shows about 250,000 clones, nearly 90% of them seen only once. Sequences were obtained from peripheral blood. Every receptor here comes from a man aged 18 to 35 with active or convalescent COVID-19. Each CDR3 is given with its conserved first and last residue. D genes are given only for firm matches. Rows give clone size only sometimes, using once, few, many, or a class for an expanded clone.

v_gene	j_gene	abundance	d_gene	CDR3aa	CDR3nt
TRBV25-1	TRBJ2-2	.	TRBD2	CASGGTSGSPNTGELFF	TGTGCCAGCGGGGGGACTAGCGGGAGCCCGAACACCGGGGAGCTGTTTTTT
TRBV19	TRBJ2-1	.	TRBD2	CASRKRGSSYNEQFF	TGTGCCAGTAGAAAGCGGGGAAGCTCCTACAATGAGCAGTTCTTC
TRBV7-3	TRBJ2-3	.	TRBD2	CASRHGLAGVTVRYGQYF	TGTGCCAGCAGACACGGACTAGCGGGAGTCACGGTGAGGTATGGGCAGTATTTT
TRBV19	TRBJ1-5	.	.	CATSAGGSSQPQHF	TGTGCCACCTCTGCGGGGGGGTCGAGTCAGCCCCAGCATTTT
TRBV30	TRBJ1-1	few	TRBD1	CAWSITGTGLTEAFF	TGTGCCTGGAGTATTACCGGGACAGGGCTAACTGAAGCTTTCTTT
TRBV3-1/TRBV3-2	TRBJ2-1	.	TRBD2	CASSQGCGGSTNNEQFF	TGTGCCAGCAGCCAAGGCTGCGGCGGGAGTACAAACAATGAGCAGTTCTTC
TRBV4-1	TRBJ2-7	.	.	CASSVRDSISYEQYF	TGCGCCAGCAGCGTCCGGGACTCCATTTCCTACGAGCAGTACTTC
TRBV7-9	TRBJ2-2	.	TRBD2	CASSPGLAGWAGELFF	TGTGCCAGCAGCCCTGGACTAGCTGGGTGGGCCGGGGAGCTGTTTTTT
TRBV6-6	TRBJ2-7	.	.	CASSNTAEGHEQYF	TGTGCCAGCAGTAACACAGCGGAAGGCCACGAGCAGTACTTC
TRBV5-1	TRBJ2-7	.	TRBD2	CASSGEAGDYEQYF	TGCGCCAGCAGCGGGGAAGCGGGGGACTACGAGCAGTACTTC
TRBV7-6	TRBJ1-1	.	.	CASSPRGNSDTEAFF	TGTGCCAGCAGCCCCCGGGGGAACAGTGACACTGAAGCTTTCTTT
TRBV19	TRBJ2-5	once	TRBD1	CASSIDGQALQETQYF	TGTGCCAGTAGTATCGATGGACAGGCCCTACAAGAGACCCAGTACTTC
TRBV7-6	TRBJ2-7	.	.	CASSLLGRGSYEQYF	TGTGCCAGCAGCTTACTAGGACGGGGGTCCTACGAGCAGTACTTC
TRBV6-5	TRBJ1-2	.	TRBD1	CASSQGAFGYTF	TGTGCCAGCAGTCAGGGGGCGTTTGGCTACACCTTC
TRBV7-2	TRBJ2-7	.	TRBD1	CASSLAGQNYEQYF	TGTGCCAGCAGCTTAGCGGGACAGAACTACGAGCAGTACTTC
TRBV18	TRBJ2-5	.	TRBD1	CASSPDRTGEETQYF	TGTGCCAGCTCACCCGACCGGACAGGGGAAGAGACCCAGTACTTC
TRBV15	TRBJ2-5	.	.	CATSRAGAQTQYF	TGTGCCACCAGCAGAGCTGGGGCGCAGACCCAGTACTTC
TRBV3-1/TRBV3-2	TRBJ2-3	.	.	CASSQGLGQTIRGDTQYF	TGTGCCAGCAGCCAAGGTTTAGGGCAGACCATTCGCGGGGATACGCAGTATTTT
TRBV2	TRBJ1-5	.	.	CASSEALGFNQPQHF	TGTGCCAGCAGTGAAGCGCTCGGGTTCAATCAGCCCCAGCATTTT
TRBV7-2	TRBJ2-7	.	TRBD2	CASSLAGLAANEQYF	TGTGCCAGCAGCTTAGCGGGACTAGCGGCAAACGAGCAGTACTTC
TRBV5-1	TRBJ2-3	.	TRBD2	CASTRGGSDTQYF	TGCGCCAGCACCCGGGGGGGATCAGATACGCAGTATTTT
TRBV3-1/TRBV3-2	TRBJ2-3	.	.	CASSQRTDTQYF	TGTGCCAGCAGCCAGCGGACAGATACGCAGTATTTT
TRBV6-2/TRBV6-3	TRBJ1-5	.	TRBD1	CASSPGQGGNQPQHF	TGTGCCAGCAGCCCGGGACAGGGGGGAAATCAGCCCCAGCATTTT
TRBV30	TRBJ1-2	.	TRBD1	CAWSEGTGRYGGYTF	TGTGCCTGGAGTGAAGGGACAGGAAGATATGGGGGCTACACCTTC
TRBV5-1	TRBJ1-2	.	.	CASSLGSGNGYTF	TGCGCCAGCAGCTTGGGGTCAGGGAACGGCTACACCTTC
TRBV24-1	TRBJ2-2	.	.	CATSKTGAGGLNTGELFF	TGTGCCACCAGCAAAACGGGGGCAGGGGGTTTGAACACCGGGGAGCTGTTTTTT
TRBV7-2	TRBJ1-2	.	.	CASSSLRFSGYTF	TGTGCCAGCAGCTCCCTCCGCTTTAGTGGCTACACCTTC
TRBV7-2	TRBJ1-1	.	.	CASSFNRLNTEAFF	TGTGCCAGCAGCTTCAACCGGTTGAACACTGAAGCTTTCTTT
TRBV3-1/TRBV3-2	TRBJ1-5	few	TRBD1	CASSTGGAGQPQHF	TGTGCCAGCAGTACAGGGGGCGCAGGGCAGCCCCAGCATTTT
TRBV28	TRBJ1-6	.	TRBD1	CASSLPTGDNSPLHF	TGTGCCAGCAGTCTGCCGACAGGGGATAATTCACCCCTCCACTTT
TRBV10-3	TRBJ1-6	.	.	CAISLDSYNSPLHF	TGTGCCATCAGTCTGGACAGCTATAATTCACCCCTCCACTTT
TRBV28	TRBJ1-2	.	.	CASSLGGAKIYGYTF	TGTGCCAGCAGCCTCGGGGGGGCTAAAATCTATGGCTACACCTTC
TRBV5-5	TRBJ2-3	.	TRBD1	CASRQGAGDTQYF	TGTGCCAGCAGACAGGGGGCGGGAGATACGCAGTATTTT
TRBV4-2	TRBJ1-4	.	.	CASSQHGGGGLELFF	TGTGCCAGCAGCCAGCATGGGGGGGGTGGGTTAGAACTGTTTTTT
TRBV18	TRBJ1-1	.	.	CASSPGEWSTEAFF	TGTGCCAGCTCACCAGGGGAGTGGTCCACTGAAGCTTTCTTT
TRBV6-2/TRBV6-3	TRBJ2-3	.	TRBD2	CASSYSRLAGGPRTDTQYF	TGTGCCAGCAGTTACTCGAGACTAGCGGGGGGGCCTCGGACAGATACGCAGTATTTT
TRBV18	TRBJ1-3	.	TRBD1	CASSPPSLTGSGNTIYF	TGTGCCAGCTCACCACCGTCATTGACAGGGAGTGGAAACACCATATATTTT
TRBV7-2	TRBJ2-2	.	TRBD2	CASSLGTSGSGELFF	TGTGCCAGCAGCCTCGGGACTAGCGGGAGCGGGGAGCTGTTTTTT
TRBV7-6	TRBJ1-2	.	TRBD1	CASSFDGQGAGGYTF	TGTGCCAGCAGCTTTGATGGACAGGGGGCCGGGGGCTACACCTTC
TRBV21-1	TRBJ1-5	.	.	CASSKGSGRGMAQPQHF	TGTGCCAGCAGCAAAGGGTCAGGACGAGGGATGGCTCAGCCCCAGCATTTT